A selection of T cell receptor beta chains follows, all from one sample in a study of blood T cell repertoires in COVID-19. The protocol was immunoSEQ multiplex PCR, while the TCRdb copy is restricted to in-frame clones and leaves out a portion. Of approximately 50,000 clones listed, about 77% are singletons. The sample consisted of peripheral blood. Source of these receptors: a man in his 70s with active or convalescent COVID-19. Each CDR3 is given with its conserved first and last residue. The order of the fields is J gene, V gene, clone size, D gene, CDR3 DNA, CDR3 protein. D genes are given only for firm matches. Not every row has a clone size; where given, it reads once, few, many or a size class.

>TRBJ1-2|TRBV29-1|once|.
TGCAGCGTTGACAGGGGTTCTAACTATGGCTACACCTTC
CSVDRGSNYGYTF
>TRBJ2-2|TRBV27|.|.
TGTGCCAGCAGTTTTGGGACAATGGGCACCGGGGAGCTGTTTTTT
CASSFGTMGTGELFF
>TRBJ2-1|TRBV18|many|TRBD2
TGTGCCAGCTCCCCCGAAACGGGACTAGGGCCCTTAAATGAGCAGTTCTTC
CASSPETGLGPLNEQFF
>TRBJ1-6|TRBV29-1|once|.
TGCAGCGTCCTCACGAGCTCCTATAATTCACCCCTCCACTTT
CSVLTSSYNSPLHF
>TRBJ2-7|TRBV2|few|.
TGTGCCAGCAGTGAATACTACGAGCAGTACTTC
CASSEYYEQYF
>TRBJ2-2|TRBV6-4|.|.
TGTGCCAGCAGTGACTCACTCACCGGGGAGCTGTTTTTT
CASSDSLTGELFF
>TRBJ2-3|TRBV15|.|TRBD2
TGTGCCACCAGCAGAGACCGTCCCCGGGCTAGCGGGGGGGAGGATACGCAGTATTTT
CATSRDRPRASGGEDTQYF
>TRBJ2-3|TRBV25-1|.|TRBD1
TGTGCCAGCAGTGATTGGTCAGGGGGTCGCACAGATACGCAGTATTTT
CASSDWSGGRTDTQYF
>TRBJ2-1|TRBV3-1/TRBV3-2|.|TRBD2
TGTGCCAGCAAACCGACTAGCGGGAGAATGGGTGAGCAGTTCTTC
CASKPTSGRMGEQFF
>TRBJ1-5|TRBV19|few|TRBD1
TGTGCCAGTATGAGGTACGCGGGACAGGGGGCAGTTCAGCCCCAGCATTTT
CASMRYAGQGAVQPQHF
>TRBJ2-4|TRBV5-1|once|.
TGCGCCAGCAGCGGTCAGACAGCAATAGCCAAAAACATTCAGTACTTC
CASSGQTAIAKNIQYF
>TRBJ2-2|TRBV27|.|.
TGTGCCAGCAGTCCCACCGGAGGTAACACCGGGGAGCTGTTTTTT
CASSPTGGNTGELFF
>TRBJ1-3|TRBV7-9|.|.
TGTGCCAGCAGCAGCGCCCGGACTGGAAACACCATATATTTT
CASSSARTGNTIYF
>TRBJ2-1|TRBV19|.|TRBD2
TGTGCCAGTAGTCCGGCGGGGACTAGCGGGAGGAATGAGCAGTTCTTC
CASSPAGTSGRNEQFF
>TRBJ2-3|TRBV4-2|.|TRBD2
TGTGCCAGCAGCCAAGAAGGCCCTAGCGGGGGGGCACGGGCAGATACGCAGTATTTT
CASSQEGPSGGARADTQYF
>TRBJ1-1|TRBV4-3|.|.
TGCGCCAGCAGCCAAGTCCCCCGGGGGAACACTGAAGCTTTCTTT
CASSQVPRGNTEAFF
>TRBJ1-2|TRBV24-1|.|.
TGTGCCACCAGTGATTCCGGATCGAGGGATGGCTACACCTTC
CATSDSGSRDGYTF